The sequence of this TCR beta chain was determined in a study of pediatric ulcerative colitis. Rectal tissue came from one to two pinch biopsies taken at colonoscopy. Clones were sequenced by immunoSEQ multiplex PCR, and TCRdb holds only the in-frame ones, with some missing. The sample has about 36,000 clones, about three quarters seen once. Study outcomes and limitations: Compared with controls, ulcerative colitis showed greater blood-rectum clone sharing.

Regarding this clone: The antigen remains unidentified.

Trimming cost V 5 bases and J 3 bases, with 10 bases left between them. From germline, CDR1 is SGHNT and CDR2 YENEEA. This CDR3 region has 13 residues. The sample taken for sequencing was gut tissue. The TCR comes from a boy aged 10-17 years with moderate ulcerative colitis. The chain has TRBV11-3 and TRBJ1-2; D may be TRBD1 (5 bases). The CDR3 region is CASSPGTDYGYTF. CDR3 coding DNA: TGTGCCAGCAGCCCCGGGACGGACTATGGCTACACCTTC.